What follows are 16 T cell receptor beta chains derived from one specimen sequenced in a study of T-cell reconstitution after alpha-beta-depleted transplantation in children. The TCRbeta library was prepared with unique molecular identifiers. TCRdb called the PCR reads again in MiXCR, with one record for every CDR3 protein. The sample holds around 180,000 distinct CDR3 sequences, around 10% seen once. Sequencing was performed on PBMCs, taken before TCRalphabeta/CD19-depleted stem cell transplant. Every receptor here comes from a boy between 2 and 10 years old with acute myeloid leukemia, due to receive a stem cell transplant.

This clonotype was seen repeatedly, ten times or more. The chain has TRBV20-1 and TRBJ1-3; possibly TRBD1 for D (5 bases). Trimming pared 0 bases from V and 0 bases from J, leaving 9 bases between. Germline values: CDR1 DFQATT, CDR2 SNEGSKA (reference sequence). The CDR3 sequence is 15 residues long. The CDR3 is CSARDPDSSGNTIYF. Written as DNA, the CDR3 is TGCAGTGCTAGAGATCCAGACAGCTCTGGAAACACCATATATTTT.

This clonotype turned up a few times. The chain has TRBV27 and TRBJ2-7; TRBD2 matches at 8 bases. The germline V gene has CDR1 MNHEY and CDR2 SMNVEV (reference sequence). This CDR3 comprises 16 residues. The trim removed 5 bases at V and 3 bases at J, leaving 12 bases unmatched. DNA of the CDR3: TGTGCCAGCAGTACCCTCGGGGGGGGGAATAGCTACGAGCAGTACTTC. Residues: CASSTLGGGNSYEQYF.

The chain employs TRBV3-1 and TRBJ2-1; maybe TRBD2 (6 bases). The ends were cut back, 0 bases at V and 10 bases at J, with 10 bases in the middle. This CDR3 contains 13 residues. Germline V gene lookup returns CDR1 LGHDT and CDR2 YNNKEL (reference sequence). Here the CDR3 DNA reads TGTGCCAGCAGCCAAGAAAGGGGACTCGAGCAGTTCTTC. Protein: CASSQERGLEQFF.

At least ten counts were recorded for this clonotype. The chain recombines TRBV20-1 with TRBJ1-1; TRBD1 agrees at 9 bases. Germline CDR1 reads DFQATT; CDR2 reads SNEGSKA (reference sequence). The V gene end was trimmed by 0 bases and the J gene end by 10 bases; junction bases not matched to a gene: 9. The CDR3 has 14 residues. DNA of the CDR3: TGCAGTGCTAGAGAGGGACAGGGCAAACTCGGAGCTTTCTTT. It yields the protein CSAREGQGKLGAFF.

In this sample, this clonotype turned up a few times. The chain combines TRBV11-2 with TRBJ1-1, with a tentative D call TRBD1 (6 bases). The length of the CDR3 is 15 residues. Germline CDR1 SGHAT, CDR2 FQNNGV. With 4 bases removed from V and 1 base from J, the gap between germline ends came to 13 bases. The CDR3 DNA reads TGTGCCAGCAGCTCGGTTAGGGGGGCGAACACTGAAGCTTTCTTT. It specifies CASSSVRGANTEAFF.

The chain joins TRBV6-1 to TRBJ2-2, with TRBD2 matching over 7 bases. Losses at the gene ends were 0 bases for V and 5 bases for J; bases not matched to a gene: 3. Germline V gene sequence: CDR1 MNHNS, CDR2 SASEGT. The CDR3 sequence is 15 residues long. CDR3 loop: CASSEAYGGTGELFF. CDR3 bases: TGTGCCAGCAGTGAAGCGTACGGGGGGACCGGGGAGCTGTTTTTT.

Ten or more counts support this clonotype. This rearrangement joins TRBV20-1 to TRBJ1-2, with D maybe TRBD1 (6 bases). Germline CDR1 reads DFQATT; CDR2 reads SNEGSKA (reference sequence). CDR3 length: 13 residues. The ends were cut back, 3 bases at V and 4 bases at J, with 12 bases in the middle. As DNA, the CDR3 is TGCAGTGCTAGTTGGGGGCACAGCTATGGCTACACCTTC. Residues: CSASWGHSYGYTF.

Of note for this clonotype: This may come from a read error, since a much larger clone is one base off. This chain connects TRBV7-8 to TRBJ1-5; D is unresolved. Germline CDR1 reads SGHVS; CDR2 reads FQNEAQ. CDR3 length: 14 residues. CDR3 bases: TGTGACAGCAGCTTTCGGGAAGGCAATCAGCCCCAGCATTTT. Encoded protein: CDSSFREGNQPQHF.

This clonotype was recorded many times. V usage is TRBV5-5 and J usage is TRBJ2-7; unclear D gene. Germline CDR1 is SGHKS and CDR2 is YYEKEE (reference sequence). This CDR3 contains 13 residues. Trimming stripped 0 bases from V and 5 bases from J, with 9 bases between. CDR3 DNA: TGTGCCAGCAGCTTGGAGGGTTTGAACGAGCAGTACTTC. Protein product: CASSLEGLNEQYF.

This clonotype has a count of ten or more. The chain carries TRBV12-3 or TRBV12-4 and TRBJ2-3; maybe TRBD2 (6 bases). The CDR3 consists of 14 residues. V lost 8 bases and J 1 base, leaving 13 bases between the germline ends. DNA of the CDR3: TGTGCCAGCGGACGACTAGAGGGCACAGATACGCAGTATTTT. Its protein product is CASGRLEGTDTQYF.

A remark on this clonotype: Given a much more abundant clone one base away, this may be a read error. V and J are TRBV27 and TRBJ1-6, with D perhaps TRBD1 (5 bases). The CDR3 spans 17 residues. The V gene's germline CDR1 is MNHEY and CDR2 SMNVEV (reference sequence). The CDR3 spells CASSFIFAGTDLAPLPF. CDR3 nucleotides: TGTGCCAGCAGTTTCATCTTCGCCGGGACCGACCTTGCACCCCTCCCCTTT.

There are many counts of this clonotype. V gene TRBV20-1 combines with J gene TRBJ2-3; D may be TRBD2 (6 bases). The CDR3 consists of 15 residues. V was pared by 0 bases and J by 4 bases, with 14 bases between. Germline CDR1 is DFQATT and CDR2 is SNEGSKA (reference sequence). CDR3 protein: CSAREGGADADTQYF. CDR3 coding DNA: TGCAGTGCTAGAGAGGGCGGGGCCGACGCAGATACGCAGTATTTT.

At least ten counts were recorded for this clonotype. This rearrangement joins TRBV12-3 or TRBV12-4 to TRBJ1-3; D unresolved. The V end was cut by 5 bases, the J end by 4 bases, with 6 bases between. The CDR3 covers 12 residues. CDR3 protein: CASSPVGNTIYF. CDR3 in DNA: TGTGCCAGCAGTCCTGTCGGAAACACCATATATTTT.

As regards this clonotype: This may be a read error, as it is one base from a much larger clone. The V and J genes are TRBV5-1 and TRBJ2-7, with 12 bases matching TRBD1. The CDR3 has 14 residues. The germline CDR1 and CDR2 sequences are SGHRS and YFSETQ. The CDR3 loop is CVSSRPGQGAEQYF. The DNA for the CDR3 is TGCGTCAGCAGCAGGCCGGGACAGGGGGCCGAGCAGTACTTC.

This clonotype has a handful of counts. The V call is TRBV20-1, the J call TRBJ2-3; no definite D call. This CDR3 is built from 15 residues. V lost 2 bases, J lost 2 bases, and 14 bases lay in between. The germline gives CDR1 DFQATT, CDR2 SNEGSKA (reference sequence). CDR3 loop: CSARITPTYTDTQYF. The CDR3 nucleotides read TGCAGTGCTAGAATTACTCCCACCTACACAGATACGCAGTATTTT.

This clonotype was counted at least ten times. V usage is TRBV6-1 and J usage is TRBJ2-7; 8 nucleotides align to TRBD2. With V trimmed by 8 bases and J by 3 bases, 12 bases remained unmatched. The CDR3 length is 15 residues. Germline V lookup: CDR1 MNHNS, CDR2 SASEGT. The CDR3 is CASSAVAGFYYEQYV. The CDR3 DNA sequence: TGTGCCAGCTCTGCCGTAGCGGGGTTCTACTACGAGCAGTACGTC.